The rows below give T cell receptor beta chains drawn from one sample of a study of blood T cell repertoires in COVID-19. Clones were read by immunoSEQ multiplex PCR, and TCRdb kept only the in-frame ones, dropping some. Of 240,000 or so clones listed, more than 85% are singletons. Input material: peripheral blood. Receptors were obtained from a woman in her seventies with active or convalescent COVID-19. The CDR3 runs from the conserved cysteine through the conserved F or W. D genes are given only for firm matches. Some rows have no size entry. The others give once, few or many, or a class for an expanded clone.

TRBD1	TRBV9	NA	TRBJ1-1	CASSATPGQGTHF	TGTGCCAGCAGCGCCACACCGGGACAGGGGACTCACTTT
NA	TRBV19	once	TRBJ1-2	CASLSHVPREGYYYGYTF	TGTGCCAGTCTCTCCCACGTACCGAGGGAAGGTTACTACTATGGCTACACCTTC
TRBD1	TRBV20-1	once	TRBJ1-1	CSAGGQGYAFF	TGCAGTGCTGGTGGACAGGGGTACGCTTTCTTT
NA	TRBV5-1	NA	TRBJ2-7	CASSLLGAVHYEQYF	TGCGCCAGCAGCTTATTGGGGGCCGTTCACTACGAGCAGTACTTC
TRBD1	TRBV5-1	NA	TRBJ1-1	CASSPVQGETEAFF	TGCGCCAGCAGCCCCGTGCAGGGGGAAACTGAAGCTTTCTTT
TRBD1	TRBV12-3/TRBV12-4	NA	TRBJ2-1	CASRTGSGNEQFF	TGTGCCAGCAGGACAGGGAGCGGCAATGAGCAGTTCTTC
TRBD1	TRBV5-6	NA	TRBJ1-1	CASRHGTGDLAFF	TGTGCCAGCAGACATGGGACAGGGGACCTAGCTTTCTTT
TRBD2	TRBV6-2/TRBV6-3	once	TRBJ2-1	CASSSRSSGVTYNEQFF	TGTGCCAGCAGTTCCAGATCTAGCGGGGTCACTTACAATGAGCAGTTCTTC
TRBD1	TRBV24-1	once	TRBJ1-2	CATSSDRAGYTF	TGTGCCACCAGTTCCGACAGGGCTGGCTACACCTTC
TRBD1	TRBV5-4	NA	TRBJ1-2	CASSLVGDIGTGKGNTF	TGTGCCAGCAGCTTGGTGGGGGATATTGGGACAGGGAAAGGGAACACCTTC
NA	TRBV19	NA	TRBJ1-1	CASNGRSNTEAFF	TGTGCCAGTAATGGCAGGTCGAATACTGAAGCTTTCTTT
NA	TRBV11-2	NA	TRBJ1-1	CASSLVGRETEAFF	TGTGCCAGCAGCTTAGTTGGCAGGGAAACTGAAGCTTTCTTT
NA	TRBV5-1	NA	TRBJ1-2	CASSPTNYGYTF	TGCGCCAGCAGCCCTACTAACTATGGCTACACCTTC
TRBD1	TRBV29-1	NA	TRBJ1-1	CSAPRTGMNTEAFF	TGCAGCGCCCCCCGGACAGGGATGAACACTGAAGCTTTCTTT
TRBD1	TRBV6-5	NA	TRBJ2-7	CASRALTGGSYEQYF	TGTGCCAGCAGAGCGTTGACAGGGGGATCCTACGAGCAGTACTTC
NA	TRBV5-1	NA	TRBJ2-3	CASSLTGVFTDTQYF	TGCGCCAGCAGCCTCACCGGGGTATTCACAGATACGCAGTATTTT
TRBD1	TRBV7-8	NA	TRBJ1-2	CASSYTGVGIYGYTF	TGTGCCAGCAGCTACACAGGGGTGGGGATCTATGGCTACACCTTC
TRBD1	TRBV5-4	NA	TRBJ2-2	CASSRDRGSELFF	TGTGCCAGCAGTAGGGACAGAGGCTCGGAGCTGTTTTTT